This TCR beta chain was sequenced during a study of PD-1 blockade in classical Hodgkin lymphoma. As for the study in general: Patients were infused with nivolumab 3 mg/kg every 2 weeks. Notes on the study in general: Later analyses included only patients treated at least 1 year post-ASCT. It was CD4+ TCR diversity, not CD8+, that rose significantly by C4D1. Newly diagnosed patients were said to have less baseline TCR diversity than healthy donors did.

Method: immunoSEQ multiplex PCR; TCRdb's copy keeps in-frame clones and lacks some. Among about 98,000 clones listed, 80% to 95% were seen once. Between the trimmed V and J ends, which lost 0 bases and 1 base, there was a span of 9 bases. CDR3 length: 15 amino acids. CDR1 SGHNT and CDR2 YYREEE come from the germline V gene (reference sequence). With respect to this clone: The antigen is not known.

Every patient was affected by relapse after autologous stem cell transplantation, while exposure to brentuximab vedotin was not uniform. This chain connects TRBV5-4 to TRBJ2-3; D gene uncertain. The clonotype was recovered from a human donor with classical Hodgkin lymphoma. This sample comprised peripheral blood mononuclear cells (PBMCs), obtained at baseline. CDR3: CASSLVGQGTDTQYF. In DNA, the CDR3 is TGTGCCAGCAGCTTGGTTGGGCAGGGCACAGATACGCAGTATTTT.